These 5 T cell receptor beta chains share one sample of origin, sequenced in a study of shared clonotypes between healthy human individuals. TCRdb's copy holds only in-frame clones and misses some; the assay was immunoSEQ multiplex PCR. The table lists about 1.1 million clones, 70% to 80% of them singletons. Material for sequencing was memory CD4+ T cells from PBMCs. Documented subset: CD45RA-negative fraction. The source is a man younger than 35 in good health. Some clones in this sample may be carry-over from other donors' samples.

This sequence joins TRBV7-2 and TRBJ2-5, with D unclear. Trimming removed 1 base at V and 2 bases at J, with 8 bases between. The CDR3 loop spans 14 amino acids. Looked up from germline, CDR1 is SGHTA and CDR2 is FQGNSA. CDR3 region: CASSLDYRQETQYF. The CDR3 DNA follows: TGTGCCAGCAGCTTAGACTACAGACAAGAGACCCAGTACTTC. The variable domain in full, completed from reference TRBV7-2 and TRBJ2-5, reads GAGVSQSPSNKVTEKGKDVELRCDPISGHTALYWYRQSLGQGLEFLIYFQGNSAPDKSGLPSDRFSAERTGGSVSTLTIQRTQQEDSAVYLCASSLDYRQETQYFGPGTRLLVL.

In this sample, this clone turned up once. J is TRBJ2-3 and V is TRBV5-1; 11 bases fit TRBD1. Germline values: CDR1 SGHRS, CDR2 YFSETQ. This CDR3 comprises 16 residues. Trimming at V came to 3 bases and at J to 3 bases, leaving 6 bases not matched to a gene. The CDR3 loop reads CASSSTGTGGTDTQYF. The CDR3, as DNA: TGCGCCAGCAGCTCTACCGGGACAGGGGGGACAGATACGCAGTATTTT.

The gene calls are TRBV9 and TRBJ1-1; D unclear. CDR3 length: 14 residues. Germline loops: CDR1 SGDLS, CDR2 YYNGEE. V was clipped by 4 bases and J by 5 bases, with 15 bases between them. The CDR3 sequence is CASSQDPLGTEAFF. The CDR3 DNA reads as TGTGCCAGCAGCCAGGACCCACTGGGAACTGAAGCTTTCTTT.

The chain couples TRBV11-2 to TRBJ2-2; TRBD1 agrees at 9 bases. Per the germline V gene, CDR1 is SGHAT and CDR2 is FQNNGV. V trimming: 3 bases; J trimming: 1 base; junction bases outside the gene matches: 6. This CDR3 contains 17 residues. The CDR3 is CASSFPPGQGNTGELFF. The DNA of the CDR3 is TGTGCCAGCAGCTTCCCCCCGGGACAGGGGAACACCGGGGAGCTGTTTTTT.

The rearrangement links TRBV7-9 to TRBJ2-7, with D perhaps matching TRBD1 (5 bases). Germline CDR1 and CDR2: SEHNR and FQNEAQ (reference sequence). The CDR3 consists of 16 residues. Trimming took off 5 bases at V and 3 bases at J, with 20 bases between the two ends. The CDR3 reads CASSPNSGQGIYEQYF. The CDR3 DNA sequence: TGTGCCAGCAGCCCAAACTCAGGGCAGGGCATCTACGAGCAGTACTTC.